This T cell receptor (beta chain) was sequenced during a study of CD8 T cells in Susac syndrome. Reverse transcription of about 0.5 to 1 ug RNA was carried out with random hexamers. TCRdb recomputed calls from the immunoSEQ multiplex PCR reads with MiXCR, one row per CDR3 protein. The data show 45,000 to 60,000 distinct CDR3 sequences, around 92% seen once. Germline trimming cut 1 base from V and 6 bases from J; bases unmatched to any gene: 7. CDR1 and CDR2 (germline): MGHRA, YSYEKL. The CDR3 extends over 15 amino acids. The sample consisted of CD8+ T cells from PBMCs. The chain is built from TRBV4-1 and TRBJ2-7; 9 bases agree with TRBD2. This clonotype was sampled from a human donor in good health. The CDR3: CASSQVSREGAEQYF. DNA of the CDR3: TGCGCCAGCAGCCAAGTTTCGCGGGAGGGAGCCGAGCAGTACTTC.